Sequencing of this T cell receptor beta chain was carried out in a study of blood T cells in healthy people across ages. Findings and caveats of the study: Per million T cells, TCR beta diversity dropped roughly linearly as age increased. TCR beta diversity correlated strongly with naive T cell percentage. Relative to aged donors, long-lived donors carried more naive CD4+ cells and displayed higher diversity.

Germline-derived CDR1 and CDR2 are MRHNA and SNTAGT. This CDR3 has 14 amino acids. Trimming shortened V by 2 bases and J by 7 bases, and 14 bases separated the two germline ends. Together with a sample-barcoded 5' primer, a J-beta primer mix was included in a second PCR lasting about 7 to 12 cycles. Sequencing yielded, for each sample, at least 3 million paired-end reads carrying CDR3. TCRdb reprocessed the 5' RACE reads via MiXCR and lists one record per CDR3 protein. The sample has roughly 1.9 million distinct CDR3 sequences; more than 35% are singletons. As concerns this clonotype: Its specificity is not known.

Sequencing was done on a sample of blood. This sequence joins TRBV6-4 and TRBJ1-2; no clear D. The TCR sequence derives from a human donor in good health. This chain's CDR3 is CASSDRAGPGGYTF. As DNA, the CDR3 is TGTGCCAGCAGTGACAGGGCGGGCCCAGGTGGCTACACCTTC.